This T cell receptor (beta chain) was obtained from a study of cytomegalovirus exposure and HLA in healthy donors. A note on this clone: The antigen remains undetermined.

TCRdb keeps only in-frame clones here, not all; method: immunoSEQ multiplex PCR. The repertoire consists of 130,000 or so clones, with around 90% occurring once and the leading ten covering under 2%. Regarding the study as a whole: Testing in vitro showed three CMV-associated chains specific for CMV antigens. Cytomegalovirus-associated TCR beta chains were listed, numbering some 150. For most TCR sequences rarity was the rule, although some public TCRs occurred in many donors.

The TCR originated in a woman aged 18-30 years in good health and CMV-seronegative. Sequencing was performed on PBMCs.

The CDR3 bases are TGTGCCAGCACTGACGGGGGAGGTTACACTGAAGCTTTCTTT. The encoded protein is CASTDGGGYTEAFF. The chain recombines TRBV28 with TRBJ1-1; D is possibly TRBD1 (5 bases). The V and J ends lost 7 bases and 3 bases respectively, with 15 bases between them. This CDR3 contains 14 residues. CDR1 is MDHEN and CDR2 is SYDVKM in the germline V gene.